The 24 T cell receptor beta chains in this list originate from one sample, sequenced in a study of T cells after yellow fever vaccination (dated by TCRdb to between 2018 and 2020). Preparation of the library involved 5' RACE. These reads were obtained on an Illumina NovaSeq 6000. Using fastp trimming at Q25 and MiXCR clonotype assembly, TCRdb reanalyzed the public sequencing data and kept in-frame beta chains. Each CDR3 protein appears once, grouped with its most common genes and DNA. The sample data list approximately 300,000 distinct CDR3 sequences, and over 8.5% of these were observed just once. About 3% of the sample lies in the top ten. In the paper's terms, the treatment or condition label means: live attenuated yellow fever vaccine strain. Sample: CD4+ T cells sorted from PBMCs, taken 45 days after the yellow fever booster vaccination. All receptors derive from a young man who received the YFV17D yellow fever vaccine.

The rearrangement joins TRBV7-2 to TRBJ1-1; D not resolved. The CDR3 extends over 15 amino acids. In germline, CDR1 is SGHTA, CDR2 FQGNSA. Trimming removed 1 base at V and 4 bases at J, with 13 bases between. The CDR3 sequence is CASSLGSRGATEAFF. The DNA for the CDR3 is TGTGCCAGCAGCTTAGGGTCCCGGGGAGCCACTGAAGCTTTCTTT.

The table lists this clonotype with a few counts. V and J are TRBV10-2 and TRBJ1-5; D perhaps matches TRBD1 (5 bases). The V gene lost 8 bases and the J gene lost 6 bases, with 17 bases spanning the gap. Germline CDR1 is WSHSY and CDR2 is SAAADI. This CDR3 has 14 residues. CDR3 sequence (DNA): TGCGCCAGCGCTCCGGCAGGGCTGGGTCAGCCCCAGCATTTT. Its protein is CASAPAGLGQPQHF.

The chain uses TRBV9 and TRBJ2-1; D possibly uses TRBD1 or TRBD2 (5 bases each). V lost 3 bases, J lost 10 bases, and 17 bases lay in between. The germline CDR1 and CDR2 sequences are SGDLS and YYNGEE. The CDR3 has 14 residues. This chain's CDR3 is CASSGRPGPGEQFF. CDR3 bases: TGTGCCAGCAGCGGACGTCCGGGACCCGGAGAGCAGTTCTTC.

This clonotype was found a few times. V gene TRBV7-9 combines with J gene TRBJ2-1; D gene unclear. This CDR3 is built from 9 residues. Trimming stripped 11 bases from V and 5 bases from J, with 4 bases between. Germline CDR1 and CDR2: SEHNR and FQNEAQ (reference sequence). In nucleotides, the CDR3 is TGTGCCGGCCACAATGAGCAGTTCTTC. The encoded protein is CAGHNEQFF.

The chain's CDR3 is CASSLPDLGTEAFF. The CDR3, as DNA: TGCGCCAGCAGCTTGCCAGACTTAGGCACTGAAGCTTTCTTT. V is TRBV5-1 and J is TRBJ1-1; no reliable D call. CDR1 and CDR2 from the germline V gene are SGHRS and YFSETQ. Between the trimmed V and J ends, which lost 1 base and 4 bases, there was a span of 11 bases. CDR3 length: 14 amino acids.

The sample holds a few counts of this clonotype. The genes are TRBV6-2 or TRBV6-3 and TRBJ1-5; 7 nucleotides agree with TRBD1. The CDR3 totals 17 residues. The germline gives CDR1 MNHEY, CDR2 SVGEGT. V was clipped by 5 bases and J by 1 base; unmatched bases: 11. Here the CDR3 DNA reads TGTGCCAGCAGTAGACGACAGGGAATCGGAAGCAATCAGCCCCAGCATTTT. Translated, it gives CASSRRQGIGSNQPQHF.

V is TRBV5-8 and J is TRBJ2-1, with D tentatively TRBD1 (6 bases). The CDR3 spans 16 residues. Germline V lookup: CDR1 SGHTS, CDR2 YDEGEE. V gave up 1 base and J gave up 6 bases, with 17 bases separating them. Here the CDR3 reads CASSLYQGKIGNEQFF. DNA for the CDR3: TGTGCCAGCAGCTTGTATCAGGGGAAGATTGGCAATGAGCAGTTCTTC.

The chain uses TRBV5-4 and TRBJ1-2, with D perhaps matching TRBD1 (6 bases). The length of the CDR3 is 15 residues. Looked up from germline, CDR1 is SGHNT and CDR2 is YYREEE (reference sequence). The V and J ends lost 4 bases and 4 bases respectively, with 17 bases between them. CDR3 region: CASSPARGGFYGYTF. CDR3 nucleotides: TGTGCCAGCAGCCCGGCCAGGGGAGGATTCTATGGCTACACCTTC.

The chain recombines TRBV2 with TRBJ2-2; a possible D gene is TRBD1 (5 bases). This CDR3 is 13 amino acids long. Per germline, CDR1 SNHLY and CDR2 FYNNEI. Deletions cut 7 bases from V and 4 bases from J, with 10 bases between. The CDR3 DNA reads TGTGCCAGCACCGAGCAGGGCACCGGGGAGCTGTTTTTT. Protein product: CASTEQGTGELFF.

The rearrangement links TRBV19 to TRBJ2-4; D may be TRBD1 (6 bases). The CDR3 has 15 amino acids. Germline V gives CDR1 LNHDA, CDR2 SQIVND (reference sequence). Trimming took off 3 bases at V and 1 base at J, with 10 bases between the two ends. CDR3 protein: CASSMVGAAKNIQYF. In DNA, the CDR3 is TGTGCCAGTAGTATGGTGGGGGCGGCCAAAAACATTCAGTACTTC.

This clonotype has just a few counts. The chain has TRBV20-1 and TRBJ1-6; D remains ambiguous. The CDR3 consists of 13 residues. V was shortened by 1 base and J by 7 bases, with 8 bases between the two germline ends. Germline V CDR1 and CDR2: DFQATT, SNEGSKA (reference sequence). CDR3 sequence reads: CSARVSGNSPLHF. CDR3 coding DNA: TGCAGTGCTAGAGTCAGTGGGAATTCACCCCTCCACTTT.

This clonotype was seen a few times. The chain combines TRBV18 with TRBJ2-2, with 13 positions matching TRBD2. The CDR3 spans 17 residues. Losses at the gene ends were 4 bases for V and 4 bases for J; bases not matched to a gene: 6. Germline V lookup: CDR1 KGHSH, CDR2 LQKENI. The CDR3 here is CASSQGLAGELTGELFF. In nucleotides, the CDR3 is TGTGCCAGCTCACAAGGACTAGCGGGGGAACTCACCGGGGAGCTGTTTTTT.

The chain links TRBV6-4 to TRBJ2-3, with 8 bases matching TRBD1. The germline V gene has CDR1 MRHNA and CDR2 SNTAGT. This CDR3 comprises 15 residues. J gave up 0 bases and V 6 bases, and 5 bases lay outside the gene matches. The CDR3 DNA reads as TGTGCCAGCAGACGGGACAGGACAAGCACAGATACGCAGTATTTT. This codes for CASRRDRTSTDTQYF.

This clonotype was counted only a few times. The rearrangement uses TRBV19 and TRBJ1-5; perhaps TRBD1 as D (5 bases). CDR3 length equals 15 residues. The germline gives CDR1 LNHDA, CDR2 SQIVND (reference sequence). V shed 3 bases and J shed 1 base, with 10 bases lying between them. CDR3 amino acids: CASSIQGGSNQPQHF. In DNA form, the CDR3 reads TGTGCCAGTAGTATTCAGGGAGGGAGCAATCAGCCCCAGCATTTT. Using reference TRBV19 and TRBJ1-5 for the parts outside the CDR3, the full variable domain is DGGITQSPKYLFRKEGQNVTLSCEQNLNHDAMYWYRQDPGQGLRLIYYSQIVNDFQKGDIAEGYSVSREKKESFPLTVTSAQKNPTAFYLCASSIQGGSNQPQHFGDGTRLSIL.

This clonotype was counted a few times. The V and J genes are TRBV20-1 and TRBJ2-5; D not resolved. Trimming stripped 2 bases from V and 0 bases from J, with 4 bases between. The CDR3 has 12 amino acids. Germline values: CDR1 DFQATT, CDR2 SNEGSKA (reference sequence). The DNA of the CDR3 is TGCAGTGCTAGAACCGACCAAGAGACCCAGTACTTC. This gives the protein CSARTDQETQYF.

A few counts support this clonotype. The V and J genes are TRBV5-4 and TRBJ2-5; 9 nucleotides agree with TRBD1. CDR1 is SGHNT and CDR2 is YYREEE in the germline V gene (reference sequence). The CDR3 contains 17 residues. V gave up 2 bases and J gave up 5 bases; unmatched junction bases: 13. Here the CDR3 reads CASSLYATGGAGETQYF. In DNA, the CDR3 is TGTGCCAGCAGCTTATACGCCACAGGGGGCGCGGGGGAGACCCAGTACTTC.

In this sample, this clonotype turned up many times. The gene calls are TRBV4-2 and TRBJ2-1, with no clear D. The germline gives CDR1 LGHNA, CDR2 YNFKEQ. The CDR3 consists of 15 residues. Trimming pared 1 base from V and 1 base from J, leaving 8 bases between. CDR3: CASSQGAESYNEQFF. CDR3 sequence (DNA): TGTGCCAGCAGCCAAGGTGCGGAGTCCTACAATGAGCAGTTCTTC.

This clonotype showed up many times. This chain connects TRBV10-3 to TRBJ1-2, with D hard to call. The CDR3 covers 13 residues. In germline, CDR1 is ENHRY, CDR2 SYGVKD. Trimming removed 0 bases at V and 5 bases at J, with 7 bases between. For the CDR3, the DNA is TGTGCCATCAGTGAGTCCTCAGGATATGGCTACACCTTC. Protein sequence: CAISESSGYGYTF.

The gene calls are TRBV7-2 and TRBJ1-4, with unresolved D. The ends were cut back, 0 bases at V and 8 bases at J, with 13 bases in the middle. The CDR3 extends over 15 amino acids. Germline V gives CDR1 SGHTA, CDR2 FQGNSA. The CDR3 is CASSLAALAREKLFF. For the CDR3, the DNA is TGTGCCAGCAGCTTAGCGGCTCTAGCTCGCGAAAAACTGTTTTTT. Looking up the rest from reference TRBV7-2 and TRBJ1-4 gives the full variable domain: GAGVSQSPSNKVTEKGKDVELRCDPISGHTALYWYRQSLGQGLEFLIYFQGNSAPDKSGLPSDRFSAERTGGSVSTLTIQRTQQEDSAVYLCASSLAALAREKLFFGSGTQLSVL.

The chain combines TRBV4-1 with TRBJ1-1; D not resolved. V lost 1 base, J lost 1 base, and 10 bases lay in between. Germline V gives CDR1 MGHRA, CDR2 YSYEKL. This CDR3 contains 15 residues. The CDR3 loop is CASSQGPSSNTEAFF. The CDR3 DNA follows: TGCGCCAGCAGCCAAGGTCCCAGTTCGAACACTGAAGCTTTCTTT.

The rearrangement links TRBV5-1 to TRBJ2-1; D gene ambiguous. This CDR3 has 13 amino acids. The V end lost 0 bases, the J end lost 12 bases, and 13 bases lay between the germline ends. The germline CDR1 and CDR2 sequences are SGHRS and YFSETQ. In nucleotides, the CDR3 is TGCGCCAGCAGCTTGGCCCGTATGAACTCGCAGTTCTTC. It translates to CASSLARMNSQFF.

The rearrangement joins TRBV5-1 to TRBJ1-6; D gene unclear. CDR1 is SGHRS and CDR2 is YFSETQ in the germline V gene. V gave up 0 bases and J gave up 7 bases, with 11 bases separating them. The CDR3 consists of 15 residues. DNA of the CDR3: TGCGCCAGCAGCTTGGATAGGTTGAGGAATTCACCCCTCCACTTT. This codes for CASSLDRLRNSPLHF.

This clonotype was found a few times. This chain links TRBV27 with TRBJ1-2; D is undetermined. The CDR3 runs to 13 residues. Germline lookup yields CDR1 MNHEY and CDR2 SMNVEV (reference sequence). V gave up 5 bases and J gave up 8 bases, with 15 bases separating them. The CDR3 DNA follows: TGTGCCAGCAGTCCGGAAGCGGGCTCAGGCTACACCTTC. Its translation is CASSPEAGSGYTF.

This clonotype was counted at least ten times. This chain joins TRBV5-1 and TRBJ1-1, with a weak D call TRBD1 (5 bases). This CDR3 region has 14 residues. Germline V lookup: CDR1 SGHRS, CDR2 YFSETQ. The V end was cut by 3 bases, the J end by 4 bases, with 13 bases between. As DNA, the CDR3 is TGCGCCAGCAGCTCAAGAGGGGCGGTCACTGAAGCTTTCTTT. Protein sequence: CASSSRGAVTEAFF.